A selection of T cell receptor beta chains follows, all from one sample in a study of blood T cell repertoires in COVID-19. Assay: immunoSEQ multiplex PCR; the TCRdb copy retains only in-frame clones and omits some. The sample yields roughly 250,000 clones, nearly 85% seen once. The sequencing sample was made of peripheral blood. These TCRs come from a human donor in a cohort sampled during active COVID-19. Each CDR3 is given with its conserved first and last residue. Not every row has a clone size; where given, it reads once, few, many or a size class.

size	V	J	CDR3
NA	TRBV18	TRBJ2-5	CASSPYPQTDRGRETQYF
NA	TRBV7-8	TRBJ2-7	CASSYESGTSQSSYEQYF
NA	TRBV5-6	TRBJ1-3	CASSLKTGIGNTIYF
NA	TRBV19	TRBJ2-3	CASSIGLGGTDTQYF
NA	TRBV7-2	TRBJ2-1	CASSFAAGSSYNEQFF
NA	TRBV19	TRBJ2-2	CASSMGTGLNTGELFF
NA	TRBV5-6	TRBJ1-1	CASSLRETEAFF
once	TRBV7-2	TRBJ2-7	CASSLSPPGLAGVYYEQYF
NA	TRBV5-1	TRBJ2-1	CASSLKPSTGLNEQFF
once	TRBV7-6	TRBJ1-5	CASSPGQSNNQPQHF
NA	TRBV6-5	TRBJ1-1	CASSPRGRETEAFF
NA	TRBV7-8	TRBJ2-7	CASSPLGTGAYEQYF
NA	TRBV5-1	TRBJ2-1	CASTGGPSQNEQFF
NA	TRBV15	TRBJ1-2	CATSHSRVGRDYGYTF
many	TRBV15	TRBJ2-7	CATSRERGSYEQYF
NA	TRBV5-1	TRBJ2-7	CASSPGTSGGPEQYF
NA	TRBV9	TRBJ2-1	CASSVDVLSYNEQFF
NA	TRBV6-6	TRBJ1-1	CASSRRGDGGRGTEAFF
once	TRBV19	TRBJ2-6	CASTNKGVSGANVLTF
NA	TRBV5-4	TRBJ1-1	CASSLDSRAMNTEAFF
NA	TRBV4-1	TRBJ2-1	CASSQGGTSGRAGNEQFF
once	TRBV7-9	TRBJ1-2	CASSLSRGGSGYTF
NA	TRBV2	TRBJ1-2	CASSEALRQGDTF
NA	TRBV18	TRBJ2-7	CASSTGRVGEQYF
NA	TRBV11-2	TRBJ1-2	CASSPGHPANYGYTF
NA	TRBV29-1	TRBJ1-2	CSVEDPQGIKRYGYTF
NA	TRBV7-2	TRBJ1-3	CASSLNRGTGNTIYF
NA	TRBV6-5	TRBJ2-3	CASSRTPSGDTQYF
few	TRBV12-2	TRBJ2-7	CASRLVGLLLSSYEQYF
NA	TRBV7-2	TRBJ2-1	CASSFGLAGGEQFF
NA	TRBV11-2	TRBJ1-2	CASSRGDREFNYGYTF
NA	TRBV25-1	TRBJ2-5	CASSPGVSGSKETQYF
NA	TRBV4-2	TRBJ1-1	CASSQDRERREAFF
few	TRBV14	TRBJ2-2	CASSQVRTSGSNTGELFF
NA	TRBV10-3	TRBJ2-2	CATGQSSTGELFF
NA	TRBV7-6	TRBJ2-1	CASSLFPSGGQAGEQFF
few	TRBV18	TRBJ2-1	CASSPPSSRGYNEQFF
NA	TRBV7-9	TRBJ2-1	CASTQPGLAHNEQFF
NA	TRBV27	TRBJ1-4	CASREIGRGEKLFF
NA	TRBV29-1	TRBJ1-4	CSVEDPRLNEKLFF
NA	TRBV11-2	TRBJ2-7	CASRLTLFSYEQYF
NA	TRBV6-6	TRBJ2-5	CASTSGQTHQETQYF
NA	TRBV10-2	TRBJ2-7	CATGQGYYEQYF
NA	TRBV15	TRBJ1-4	CATSRDLGRVEKLFF
NA	TRBV14	TRBJ1-1	CASSQERSLNTEAFF
NA	TRBV10-2	TRBJ2-1	CASSVAAREQFF
once	TRBV28	TRBJ2-7	CASSTAQGRYHEQYF
NA	TRBV5-1	TRBJ1-4	CASRFDRLNEKLFF